The source of this TCR beta chain is a study of blood T cell repertoires in COVID-19. The overall study: From the United States, Italy and Spain came samples of acute and convalescent COVID-19.

Looked up from germline, CDR1 is MNHEY and CDR2 is SVGAGI. The V gene end was trimmed by 0 bases and the J gene end by 4 bases; junction bases not matched to a gene: 2. This CDR3 is 15 amino acids long. Sequencing was performed with immunoSEQ multiplex PCR; in TCRdb, only in-frame clones are kept and a portion is missing. This table has fewer than 40,000 clones, around 90% appearing once. The V and J genes are TRBV6-5 and TRBJ2-7; 11 bases fit TRBD1. This receptor was identified in a human donor in a cohort sampled during active COVID-19. The specimen sequenced was peripheral blood. CDR3 region: CASSYSGQGGYEQYF. The CDR3 DNA reads TGTGCCAGCAGTTACTCGGGACAGGGGGGGTACGAGCAGTACTTC.